This is a list of T cell receptor beta chains from one sample in a study of blood T cell repertoires in COVID-19. Clones were sequenced by immunoSEQ multiplex PCR, and TCRdb holds only the in-frame ones, with some missing. The profile covers 150,000 to 200,000 clones, with under 80% appearing a single time and about 3% taken by the ten largest. The source material was peripheral blood. The receptors here all came from a woman at least 80 years old with acute or convalescent COVID-19. Both conserved end residues are trimmed from each CDR3. The size entry is marked missing in some rows and otherwise reads once, few, many or a size class.

j_call v_call clone_size cdr3_length cdr3_aa
TRBJ2-7 TRBV10-3 NA 11 ATGGTGNYEQY
TRBJ2-1 TRBV6-5 NA 14 ASSYSYRTRRSEQF
TRBJ2-1 TRBV4-2 NA 13 ASSQELPSVNEQF
TRBJ2-3 TRBV7-8 NA 12 ASSLRTRGDTQY
TRBJ1-4 TRBV28 NA 13 ASSLTGQGEEKLF
TRBJ2-7 TRBV10-3 NA 11 AISPPEDYEQY
TRBJ2-7 TRBV21-1 NA 14 ASSKYHCGDTYEQY
TRBJ1-5 TRBV7-9 once 12 ASSPGQGTQPQH
TRBJ2-1 TRBV7-2 once 12 ASSLSSSSNEQF
TRBJ2-1 TRBV3-1/TRBV3-2 few 14 ASSLGGGTEYNEQF
TRBJ1-5 TRBV19 NA 12 ASSMGQGNQPQH